The T cell receptor beta chain described here comes from a study of control samples from healthy donors and cancer patients. The data were produced by immunoSEQ multiplex PCR, yet TCRdb's version contains in-frame clones alone and is incomplete. The top ten hold around 2.2% of the sample, which has just over 150,000 clones, about 94% seen once. The TCR sequence derives from a man in his fifties or sixties in good health. Sequenced sample: blood.

This CDR3 reads CASRPGQGLGYGYTF. Here the CDR3 DNA reads TGTGCCAGCAGACCCGGACAGGGGTTGGGCTATGGCTACACCTTC. The chain recombines TRBV2 with TRBJ1-2; 9 bases align to TRBD1. Trimming took 6 bases from V and 4 from J; bases not matched to a gene: 9. This CDR3 region has 15 residues. Germline lookup yields CDR1 SNHLY and CDR2 FYNNEI.